Listed below are T cell receptor beta chains from one sample, sequenced in a study of cytomegalovirus exposure and HLA in healthy donors. Assay used: immunoSEQ multiplex PCR; TCRdb lists only in-frame clones, some missing. The sample carries approximately 130,000 clones, 76% recorded once. Sequencing was performed on PBMCs. The receptors shown here come from a female donor in good health and CMV-seropositive. Each CDR3 is given with its conserved first and last residue. The D gene is left open where the match is weak. Where a row states a size, it is once, few, many or the class of an expanded clone; other rows omit it.

V gene,D gene,clone size,J gene,CDR3 DNA,CDR3 protein
TRBV4-1,TRBD2,NA,TRBJ2-1,TGCGCCAGCAGCCCTGGGGGCGGGGGGGCCCACAGCAATGAGCAGTTCTTC,CASSPGGGGAHSNEQFF
TRBV4-1,TRBD2,NA,TRBJ2-2,TGCGCCAGCAGCCAAGATCGGGCTAGCGGTCTCACCGGGGAGCTGTTTTTT,CASSQDRASGLTGELFF
TRBV19,TRBD1,NA,TRBJ1-2,TGTGCCACAAATTACAGGGGAAACTATGGCTACACCTTC,CATNYRGNYGYTF
TRBV5-8,TRBD1,NA,TRBJ1-6,TGTGCCAGCAGCATGGGACAGGGGCAATCACCCCTCCACTTT,CASSMGQGQSPLHF
TRBV30,NA,once,TRBJ1-1,TGTGCCTGGAGTGGGGAGCCTTGGACTGAAGCTTTCTTT,CAWSGEPWTEAFF
TRBV30,NA,NA,TRBJ2-3,TGTGCCTGGAGCATAGCCTTTGGGCGGGCCAGGGGCCTTAGCACAGATACGCAGTATTTT,CAWSIAFGRARGLSTDTQYF
TRBV7-9,NA,NA,TRBJ2-7,TGTGCCAGCAGCTTCCTACAGGGACCCTACGAGCAGTACTTC,CASSFLQGPYEQYF
TRBV4-1,NA,NA,TRBJ2-7,TGCGCCAGCAGCCCAGGGGGGCAGCGATACTCCTACGAGCAGTACTTC,CASSPGGQRYSYEQYF
TRBV25-1,TRBD1,NA,TRBJ2-2,TGTGCCAGCCGGAGACAGGGGTCGTCCGGGGAGCTGTTTTTT,CASRRQGSSGELFF
TRBV5-1,NA,few,TRBJ2-7,TGCGCCAGCAGCTTTCAGGGTTCCGAGCAGTACTTC,CASSFQGSEQYF
TRBV6-1,NA,NA,TRBJ2-7,TGTGCCAGCAGTGAAGCCGGCAGGGGCTACGAGCAGTACTTC,CASSEAGRGYEQYF
TRBV2,NA,NA,TRBJ2-5,TGTGCCAGCAACCCGAAAGAGTGGGAGACCCAGTACTTC,CASNPKEWETQYF
TRBV6-6,TRBD1,NA,TRBJ1-5,TGTGCCAGCAGTTACTCTTGGACAGGGGGCGGCGCGCCCCAGCATTTT,CASSYSWTGGGAPQHF
TRBV5-1,TRBD2,NA,TRBJ2-5,TGCGCCAGCAGGCCTATTACCGGGACTAGCGGGGATCACCGAGGCCAAGAGACCCAGTACTTC,CASRPITGTSGDHRGQETQYF
TRBV29-1,TRBD1,NA,TRBJ2-2,TGCAGCGCCGGACAGGGAACCGGGGAGCTGTTTTTT,CSAGQGTGELFF
TRBV29-1,NA,NA,TRBJ2-3,TGCAGCGTTGAATCCCGGGATTCGTGGGATACGCAGTATTTT,CSVESRDSWDTQYF